The 8 T cell receptor beta chains presented below share a single source sample, sequenced in a study of T cells in Graves' hyperthyroidism and ophthalmopathy. TCR beta CDR3 regions were amplified from RNA. The HTBI primer set served for first-round RT-PCR of the TCR CDR3. MiXCR, run by TCRdb on the multiplex PCR reads, gives a single entry per CDR3 protein. The sample consists of about 250,000 distinct CDR3 sequences, approximately 23% of them appearing once. The sequencing sample was made of blood. These TCRs come from a woman aged 40 to 50 with Graves' ophthalmopathy.

This clonotype was counted ten times or more. The chain joins TRBV29-1 to TRBJ1-2, with 7 nucleotides matching TRBD1. With V trimmed by 0 bases and J by 2 bases, 6 bases remained unmatched. The CDR3 runs to 15 residues. CDR1 SQVTM and CDR2 ANQGSEA come from the germline V gene. Here the CDR3 reads CSVEEEAGGNYGYTF. CDR3 sequence (DNA): TGCAGCGTTGAAGAGGAGGCAGGGGGAAACTATGGCTACACCTTC.

This clonotype turned up a few times. The V and J genes are TRBV3-1 and TRBJ1-2; D gene unclear. The V end was cut by 4 bases, the J end by 4 bases, with 10 bases between. The germline V gene has CDR1 LGHDT and CDR2 YNNKEL (reference sequence). CDR3 length: 13 residues. CDR3: CASSPGPGYGYTF. For the CDR3, the DNA is TGTGCCAGCAGCCCCGGGCCGGGCTATGGCTACACCTTC.

The chain combines TRBV9 with TRBJ2-3; weak D call: TRBD1 (5 bases). CDR1 SGDLS and CDR2 YYNGEE come from the germline V gene. The V end was cut by 3 bases, the J end by 4 bases, with 18 bases between. The CDR3 covers 16 residues. The CDR3 coding sequence is TGTGCCAGCAGCGATGGGGAAGGGGTTTTATCAGATACGCAGTATTTT. As protein: CASSDGEGVLSDTQYF.

This clonotype was counted at least ten times. This rearrangement joins TRBV11-1 to TRBJ2-2; 9 bases match TRBD1. The germline gives CDR1 SGHAT, CDR2 FQDESV (reference sequence). With V trimmed by 11 bases and J by 5 bases, 9 bases remained unmatched. CDR3 length: 14 amino acids. CDR3 coding DNA: TGTGCCTCTAAAACAGGGGGCTGGACCGGGGAGCTGTTTTTT. Its translation is CASKTGGWTGELFF.

This clonotype was seen at least ten times. This chain links TRBV29-1 with TRBJ1-5; a weak D match, TRBD1 (5 bases). The CDR3 has 11 amino acids. V gave up 7 bases and J gave up 7 bases, with 11 bases separating them. Germline assignment: CDR1 SQVTM and CDR2 ANQGSEA. The CDR3 here is CSAGWDQPQHF. In DNA, the CDR3 is TGCAGCGCTGGGTGGGACCAGCCCCAGCATTTT.

The rearrangement uses TRBV30 and TRBJ2-5; TRBD2 matches at 8 bases. CDR1 and CDR2 from the germline V gene are GTSNPN and SVGIG (reference sequence). The V and J ends lost 2 bases and 7 bases, in that order; junction bases with no gene match: 3. The CDR3 extends over 12 amino acids. This CDR3 reads CAWSTSGGTQYF. The CDR3 region has the DNA TGTGCCTGGAGTACGAGCGGGGGGACCCAGTACTTC.

This clonotype was counted ten times or more. The chain's CDR3 is CASSPTGILNQPQHF. Here the CDR3 DNA reads TGTGCCAGCAGTCCAACCGGGATACTTAATCAGCCCCAGCATTTT. This chain links TRBV27 with TRBJ1-5, with D uncertain. CDR3 length: 15 amino acids. The germline V and J ends were trimmed by 5 bases and 4 bases, with 15 bases remaining between them. CDR1 is MNHEY, CDR2 SMNVEV, per germline (reference sequence).

This clonotype was counted at least ten times. V and J are TRBV24-1 and TRBJ2-5; D possibly uses TRBD1 or TRBD2 (5 bases each). CDR3 length: 15 residues. Per the germline V gene, CDR1 is KGHDR and CDR2 is SFDVKD. V was cut by 6 bases and J by 4 bases, with 17 bases left in between. In DNA, the CDR3 is TGTGCCACCAGTTCCCGGGGCCAGCCAGTAGAGACCCAGTACTTC. This codes for CATSSRGQPVETQYF.